The T cell receptor beta chain under discussion was sequenced for a study of T cell responses to AZD1222 COVID-19 vaccine. Whole-study results and caveats: Targeting of unmutated variant regions was reportedly seen in nearly half of spike-specific TCRs. Seropositive status at baseline applied to only six AZD1222 recipients.

Produced via immunoSEQ multiplex PCR; TCRdb's table is partial and in-frame only. The top ten clones hold roughly 4.5% of a sample with under 200,000 clones, just over 90% of them seen once. In the case of this clone: The antigen remains unidentified.

The length of the CDR3 is 17 residues. Trimming cost V 0 bases and J 3 bases, with 17 bases left between them. Germline CDR1 LGHNA, CDR2 YSLEER. The J gene is TRBJ1-2, the V gene TRBV4-3, with D possibly being TRBD1 (6 bases). This clonotype originated in an adult in good health. The source was peripheral blood, collected on day 0 of MenACWY control vaccination. The CDR3 DNA reads TGCGCCAGCAGCCAAGAATCGACAGGTTGGGGTTACTATGGCTACACCTTC. This gives the protein CASSQESTGWGYYGYTF.